The sequence of this TCR beta chain was determined in a study of blood T cell repertoires in COVID-19. Across the whole study: T cells, B-cell-depleted T cells, or PBMCs supplied cDNA or gDNA.

This clone was found once. Some clones are missing from TCRdb's copy, which holds only in-frame ones; the method was immunoSEQ multiplex PCR. This repertoire shows about 330,000 clones, more than 75% found once; its top ten account for roughly 5.3%. Sequenced material: PBMCs or T cells enriched from blood (not recorded which). The receptor's source is a woman aged 25 to 45 who had recovered from COVID-19.

The CDR3 region is CSVAGLAGGFDNEQFF. In nucleotides, the CDR3 is TGCAGCGTTGCGGGGCTAGCGGGGGGTTTCGACAATGAGCAGTTCTTC. V is TRBV29-1 and J is TRBJ2-1, with 11 bases matching TRBD2. J was trimmed by 5 bases and V by 4 bases; bases with no gene match: 10. This CDR3 is built from 16 residues. Germline lookup yields CDR1 SQVTM and CDR2 ANQGSEA.